This T cell receptor (beta chain) was recorded in a study of cytomegalovirus exposure and HLA in healthy donors. Study-level information: Most genotyped donors, over 70% of about 400, had Caucasian-associated genetic ancestry.

Study observations and caveats: The authors judged a highly shared variant cluster likely a sequencing artifact. Previously analyzed data showed that most TCR beta V segments were productive at a frequency of about 87% or about 30%. Later analysis identified a missense DCLRE1C variant that was linked to TCR beta V- and J-gene trimming.

PCR involved 60 Vbeta and 13 Jbeta primers. Only in-frame clones appear in the TCRdb table, and some are missing; sequencing was by immunoSEQ multiplex PCR. This table has fewer than 140,000 clones, around 75% appearing once. In the case of this clone: The target antigen is unknown.

The sample consisted of PBMCs. This TCR was sampled from a male donor in good health and CMV-seropositive.

The CDR3 loop reads CASSLEGGGTRTGELFF. CDR3 nucleotides: TGTGCCAGCAGCTTGGAGGGCGGGGGGACCCGAACCGGGGAGCTGTTTTTT. This chain links TRBV5-4 with TRBJ2-2; 8 bases are a match to TRBD2. CDR3 length: 17 residues. In germline, CDR1 is SGHNT, CDR2 YYREEE (reference sequence). The trim removed 0 bases at V and 5 bases at J, leaving 9 bases unmatched.